Detailed here is one T cell receptor beta chain. The antigen remains unidentified. The sample belongs to a study of radiation and T cells in renal cell carcinoma. Overall study context: Nephrectomy followed 15 Gy stereotactic body radiation by 4 weeks. Study-level findings and limits: In blood, top tumor clones expanded by 2 weeks, shrinking by 4.

Data came from immunoSEQ multiplex PCR; TCRdb stores just in-frame clones and leaves some out. The data contain roughly 130,000 clones, approximately 90% of them singletons. Germline V CDR1 and CDR2: KGHSY, FQNENV. Trimming took 5 bases from V and 6 from J, leaving 11 bases between them. There are 13 residues in the CDR3. Documented time point: blood 2 weeks post-SBRT. Specified treatment: 15 Gy SBRT to primary tumor, nephrectomy 4 weeks later. After SBRT, blood was collected at 2 and 4 weeks, plus baseline. The sequence was obtained from a woman aged 70 to 79 with renal cell carcinoma. This specimen consisted of blood, obtained from a patient whose treatment included radiotherapy and nephrectomy. The chain is built from TRBV16 and TRBJ1-5; no definite D call. CDR3 nucleotide sequence: TGTGCCAGCAGCTCTTGGGAGGGTCAGCCCCAGCATTTT. Protein: CASSSWEGQPQHF.